This TCR beta chain is from a study of molecular identifiers for immune sequencing clone quantification. Notes on the study in general: Naive cells had under 1% of molecules in clones above 20 RNA copies, effectors over 99%. Clone sizes could be underestimated for highly expanded clones when identical TCR molecules share a barcode.

TCRdb fed the PCR reads into MiXCR, producing one record per CDR3 protein. This sample carries 460,000 or so distinct CDR3 sequences, around 23% of them seen once, and the ten largest clones take just over 0.75%. This clonotype occurred many times. Its matching antigen is unknown. Sorting recovered naive CD8 T cells on a CD8+CD4-CCR7+CD45RA+ profile. Trimming left V 2 bases short and J 3 bases short, with 11 bases between. CDR1 and CDR2 from the germline V gene are SGHRS and YFSETQ. CDR3 length: 14 amino acids. The material sequenced was naive CD8+ T cells from blood, with Jurkat cell RNA spiked in. As to subset: FACS-sorted CD8+CD4-CCR7+CD45RA+ naive T cells. This TCR was sampled from a human donor in good health. Some libraries in this study had Jurkat cell RNA spiked in. The chain employs TRBV5-1 and TRBJ1-1, with TRBD1 as a possible D gene (5 bases). The CDR3 region is CASSLGVGYTEAFF. For the CDR3, the DNA is TGCGCCAGCAGCTTAGGGGTAGGATACACTGAAGCTTTCTTT.